Sequencing of this T cell receptor beta chain was carried out in a study of T-cell memory formation after mild COVID-19. Study in general: TCR clusters showed largely donor specificity. Study outcomes and limitations: Pre-infection memory already had some responding clones, implying cross-reactive memory joined. A second wave expanding day 15 to 37 was CD4+-biased; contracting clones were balanced.

TCRdb reanalysed the 5' RACE reads using MiXCR and keeps one entry per CDR3 protein. The profile shows nearly 110,000 distinct CDR3 sequences, around an eighth of them singletons. The length of the CDR3 is 15 residues. V was trimmed by 3 bases and J by 6 bases, leaving 16 bases between them. Looked up from germline, CDR1 is MNHNS and CDR2 is SASEGT. About this clonotype itself: Antigen specificity is unknown. A much larger clone lies a single base off, so this may be a read error.

The chain links TRBV6-1 to TRBJ2-3; D may match TRBD1 or TRBD2 (5 bases each). Material for sequencing was PBMCs or a T cell subset sorted from them (not recorded which). This TCR was sampled from an adult woman who had mild COVID-19 (a few samples of this study predate the infection). Cell type and time point are not known. Here the CDR3 reads CASSEASWGPDTQYF. As DNA, the CDR3 is TGTGCCAGCAGTGAGGCTAGCTGGGGCCCGGATACGCAGTATTTT.